Many counts were recorded for the clone carrying this T cell receptor (beta chain). The authors ran a second PCR of about 7 to 11 cycles using a sample-barcoded 5' primer and a J-beta primer mix. TCRdb re-analysed the 5' RACE reads in MiXCR, keeping a single row per CDR3 protein. The sample lists hundreds of thousands of distinct CDR3 sequences, less than 35% occurring once. This record comes from a study of blood T cells in healthy people across ages. The sequencing sample was made of blood. The TCR sequence derives from an elderly woman in good health.

CDR3 DNA: TGCAGTGCTTCGCTGGGACAGGGCTATGGCTACACCTTC. Encoded protein: CSASLGQGYGYTF. The chain carries TRBV20-1 and TRBJ1-2; TRBD1 aligns across 9 bases. The V segment lost 5 bases and the J segment 4 bases; nucleotides outside the gene matches: 5. This CDR3 region has 13 residues. The germline CDR1 and CDR2 sequences are DFQATT and SNEGSKA (reference sequence).